This TCR beta chain was observed in a study of cytomegalovirus exposure and HLA in healthy donors. Study findings and constraints: It was reported that the classifier diagnosed cytomegalovirus status with high specificity and sensitivity in both the original and validation cohorts. Researchers catalogued approximately 160 TCR beta chains as cytomegalovirus-associated. Most sequenced TCRs were rare (though some public TCRs occurred in many donors).

The donors belonged to the approximately 120-subject validation cohort, separate from the approximately 700-subject first cohort. Measured with immunoSEQ multiplex PCR; TCRdb has only the in-frame clones, and not every one. This table has about 130,000 clones, roughly nine tenths appearing once. A remark on this clone: Antigen unknown.

CDR1 and CDR2 (germline): MNHEY, SVGAGI. V lost 2 bases and J 7 bases, leaving 20 bases between the germline ends. The CDR3 runs to 16 residues. Sequencing used PBMCs. V is TRBV6-5 and J is TRBJ1-2, with D perhaps TRBD1 (5 bases). This sequence was found in a woman aged 18-29 years in good health and CMV-seronegative. The DNA of the CDR3 is TGTGCCAGCAGTTACGGCAGGGAGGGAAGTCCGGGTGGCTACACCTTC. Its translation is CASSYGREGSPGGYTF.